These 29 T cell receptor beta chains were sequenced from one sample in a study of beta chain features in type 1 diabetes. General study points: For Type 1 diabetes patients, all four CD4+ subsets carried TCRB CDR3s that were moderately but significantly shorter.

Their target antigens are unknown. Expressed TCRB transcripts got sequenced, as all isolated RNA was reverse transcribed. Sequencing used immunoSEQ multiplex PCR; TCRdb keeps in-frame clones, though not all of them. The sample carries about 650,000 clones, around 12% recorded once. Sequenced sample: naive CD4+ T cells from blood. The receptors were gathered from a young man with type 1 diabetes.

This chain joins TRBV19 and TRBJ1-3; D is uncertain. V was trimmed by 1 base and J by 4 bases, leaving 8 bases between them. CDR1 is LNHDA and CDR2 is SQIVND in the germline V gene (reference sequence). The CDR3 has 14 amino acids. The CDR3 bases are TGTGCCAGTAGTATAGGCAGCGTCGGAAACACCATATATTTT. It encodes CASSIGSVGNTIYF.

This clone was found a few times. The V and J genes are TRBV4-3 and TRBJ1-4; 7 positions agree with TRBD1. The CDR3 loop spans 15 amino acids. V lost 1 base, J lost 4 bases, and 3 bases stayed unmatched. CDR1 is LGHNA and CDR2 is YSLEER in the germline V gene. CDR3 residues: CASSQGAGGNEKLFF. The DNA for the CDR3 is TGCGCCAGCAGCCAAGGGGCAGGGGGTAATGAAAAACTGTTTTTT.

The rearrangement links TRBV7-2 to TRBJ2-3; 13 positions agree with TRBD2. CDR1 SGHTA and CDR2 FQGNSA come from the germline V gene. The CDR3 contains 15 residues. J lost 5 bases, V lost 4 bases, and 3 bases had no gene match. Here the CDR3 reads CASSSRTSGGDTQYF. In DNA, the CDR3 is TGTGCCAGCAGCTCGCGGACTAGCGGGGGAGATACGCAGTATTTT.

The sample holds a few counts of this clone. The chain is built from TRBV6-1 and TRBJ2-3; no firm D call. Trimming left V 4 bases short and J 2 bases short, with 13 bases between. The germline gives CDR1 MNHNS, CDR2 SASEGT. CDR3 length: 15 residues. The CDR3 reads CASSVPRRPTDTQYF. The CDR3, as DNA: TGTGCCAGCAGTGTCCCTCGCAGGCCCACAGATACGCAGTATTTT.

Here the CDR3 DNA reads TGTGCCAGCAGCTACAGGCGGGATAATTCACCCCTCCACTTT. Protein sequence: CASSYRRDNSPLHF. The chain employs TRBV2 and TRBJ1-6; possible D gene TRBD1, 5 bases. V dropped 6 bases and J dropped 5 bases, with 11 bases sitting between them. CDR3 size: 14 residues. The germline V gene encodes CDR1 SNHLY and CDR2 FYNNEI.

The chain is built from TRBV7-2 and TRBJ1-2, with 8 bases lining up with TRBD1. The length of the CDR3 is 15 residues. With V trimmed by 4 bases and J by 4 bases, 8 bases remained unmatched. Per the germline V gene, CDR1 is SGHTA and CDR2 is FQGNSA. The DNA for the CDR3 is TGTGCCAGCAGCTCAAGTCCCGGGACAGGCTATGGCTACACCTTC. It translates to CASSSSPGTGYGYTF.

J is TRBJ2-3 and V is TRBV15; 8 bases fit TRBD2. Germline assignment: CDR1 LNHNV and CDR2 YYDKDF (reference sequence). This CDR3 is built from 17 residues. The J segment lost 0 bases and the V segment lost 5 bases, leaving 10 bases of the junction unmatched. This CDR3 is CATSALGGLESTDTQYF. CDR3 in DNA: TGTGCCACCAGCGCCTTGGGGGGACTAGAAAGCACAGATACGCAGTATTTT.

Turning to this clone: Within the sample, other DNA sequences also encode this same CDR3. This chain uses TRBV5-1 with TRBJ2-5, with 13 bases matching TRBD2. Germline loops: CDR1 SGHRS, CDR2 YFSETQ. There are 16 residues in the CDR3. V shed 3 bases and J 2 bases; nucleotides not matched to a gene: 4. For the CDR3, the DNA is TGCGCCAGCAGCTCCGGACTAGCGGGGGATCAAGAGACCCAGTACTTC. It yields the protein CASSSGLAGDQETQYF.

The rearrangement links TRBV28 to TRBJ2-1; 11 bases align to TRBD2. This CDR3 has 14 residues. With 5 bases clipped from V and 14 bases from J, the junction kept 11 bases outside the gene matches. The germline CDR1 and CDR2 sequences are MDHEN and SYDVKM. The chain's CDR3 is CASSPIAGGRIEFF. CDR3 in DNA: TGTGCCAGCAGTCCGATAGCGGGGGGGCGGATCGAGTTCTTC.

The chain couples TRBV7-9 to TRBJ2-1, with D unresolved. Germline V gene lookup returns CDR1 SEHNR and CDR2 FQNEAQ (reference sequence). V dropped 6 bases and J dropped 9 bases, with 15 bases sitting between them. This CDR3 spans 13 amino acids. In DNA, the CDR3 is TGTGCCAGCAGTCCTACTGCCGGATCTGAGCAGTTCTTC. Translation: CASSPTAGSEQFF.

In this sample, this clone turned up a few times. V usage is TRBV30 and J usage is TRBJ1-3; D might be TRBD1 (6 bases). The CDR3 has 13 amino acids. The ends were cut back, 4 bases at V and 2 bases at J, with 9 bases in the middle. The germline V gene has CDR1 GTSNPN and CDR2 SVGIG (reference sequence). The CDR3 loop reads CAWTGGPGNTIYF. For the CDR3, the DNA is TGTGCCTGGACGGGGGGGCCTGGAAACACCATATATTTT.

The J gene is TRBJ2-7, the V gene TRBV7-9; a weak D match, TRBD1 (5 bases). The CDR3 covers 14 residues. Trimming shortened V by 4 bases and J by 6 bases, and 16 bases separated the two germline ends. Germline assignment: CDR1 SEHNR and CDR2 FQNEAQ (reference sequence). CDR3 nucleotides: TGTGCCAGCAGCTCCAATCCAGGGTTGGGCGAGCAGTACTTC. Its translation is CASSSNPGLGEQYF.

This clone has a handful of counts. The chain links TRBV4-2 to TRBJ2-7, with TRBD1 matching 9 bases. This CDR3 has 16 amino acids. V lost 0 bases to trimming and J lost 6 bases; unmatched junction nucleotides: 9. The germline CDR1 and CDR2 sequences are LGHNA and YNFKEQ. CDR3 amino acids: CASSQERDRALSEQYF. Written as DNA, the CDR3 is TGTGCCAGCAGCCAAGAGCGGGACAGGGCCCTCTCCGAGCAGTACTTC.

The V call is TRBV9, the J call TRBJ2-3, with D possibly being TRBD2 (5 bases). The CDR3 covers 16 residues. CDR1 is SGDLS and CDR2 is YYNGEE in the germline V gene. Trimming shortened V by 4 bases and J by 2 bases, and 17 bases separated the two germline ends. CDR3 sequence (DNA): TGTGCCAGCAGCCTCGCGGGCCCTCCTAACACAGATACGCAGTATTTT. Translation gives CASSLAGPPNTDTQYF. The complete variable domain, with remaining parts taken from reference TRBV9 and TRBJ2-3, reads DSGVTQTPKHLITATGQRVTLRCSPRSGDLSVYWYQQSLDQGLQFLIQYYNGEERAKGNILERFSAQQFPDLHSELNLSSLELGDSALYFCASSLAGPPNTDTQYFGPGTRLTVL.

This clone occurred a few times. J is TRBJ1-2 and V is TRBV2; D unresolved. This CDR3 spans 12 amino acids. Trimming pared 2 bases from V and 3 bases from J, leaving 4 bases between. Germline lookup yields CDR1 SNHLY and CDR2 FYNNEI. The CDR3 nucleotides are TGTGCCAGCAGTGAAAATGACTATGGCTACACCTTC. The encoded protein is CASSENDYGYTF.

The V call is TRBV30, the J call TRBJ1-2; the D gene is possibly TRBD1 (6 bases). Trimming removed 5 bases at V and 7 bases at J, with 14 bases between. Germline loops: CDR1 GTSNPN, CDR2 SVGIG (reference sequence). The CDR3 covers 12 residues. The DNA of the CDR3 is TGTGCCTGGGAGGCGGGGGGCATTGGCTACACCTTC. This codes for CAWEAGGIGYTF.

This clone was seen a few times. The chain recombines TRBV10-3 with TRBJ2-7; D could derive from TRBD1 or TRBD2 (6 bases each). The length of the CDR3 is 13 residues. Trimming removed 8 bases at V and 1 base at J, with 12 bases between. Per germline, CDR1 ENHRY and CDR2 SYGVKD. The CDR3, as DNA: TGTGCCATCTCGGGGGCCCAATCCTACGAGCAGTACTTC. Protein product: CAISGAQSYEQYF.

The V gene is TRBV7-2, the J gene TRBJ2-3; 12 nucleotides line up with TRBD2. This CDR3 region has 16 residues. The germline V gene has CDR1 SGHTA and CDR2 FQGNSA. V shed 5 bases, J shed 8 bases, and the junction held 11 bases outside the gene matches. The CDR3 here is CASSLTPGLAGVTQYF. The CDR3 region has the DNA TGTGCCAGCAGCCTCACTCCGGGACTAGCGGGCGTTACGCAGTATTTT.

This clone was picked up a small number of times. The chain links TRBV19 to TRBJ1-5; D is undetermined. The length of the CDR3 is 13 residues. V was shortened by 11 bases and J by 3 bases, with 14 bases between the two germline ends. Germline-derived CDR1 and CDR2 are LNHDA and SQIVND (reference sequence). The CDR3 loop is CASGGVFNQPQHF. CDR3 in DNA: TGTGCCTCTGGAGGCGTCTTCAATCAGCCCCAGCATTTT.

This clone has only a few counts. At the DNA level, this CDR3 is encoded by other sequences in the same sample as well. The rearrangement links TRBV5-4 to TRBJ2-6, with a tentative D call TRBD1 (5 bases). The length of the CDR3 is 15 residues. Looked up from germline, CDR1 is SGHNT and CDR2 is YYREEE (reference sequence). The germline V and J ends were trimmed by 0 bases and 1 base, with 5 bases remaining between them. The CDR3 nucleotides read TGTGCCAGCAGCTTGGACAGGTCTGGGGCCAACGTCCTGACTTTC. This sequence encodes CASSLDRSGANVLTF.

The V and J genes are TRBV29-1 and TRBJ2-2, with TRBD1 matching over 10 bases. CDR1 SQVTM and CDR2 ANQGSEA come from the germline V gene. This CDR3 comprises 17 residues. The J segment lost 6 bases and the V segment lost 5 bases, leaving 15 bases of the junction unmatched. The CDR3 loop is CSVSGQGTRRNAGELFF. Written as DNA, the CDR3 is TGCAGCGTTTCGGGACAGGGGACTCGAAGGAATGCCGGGGAGCTGTTTTTT.

The J gene is TRBJ2-7, the V gene TRBV5-6, with D perhaps given as TRBD1 or TRBD2 (5 bases each). The CDR3 covers 13 residues. V lost 4 bases and J lost 2, with 10 bases in between. Germline CDR1 is SGHDT and CDR2 is YYEEEE. DNA of the CDR3: TGTGCCAGCAGCCGGGACCCCCCCTACGAGCAGTACTTC. Translation: CASSRDPPYEQYF. The full variable domain, in which reference TRBV5-6 and TRBJ2-7 provide the parts outside the CDR3, is DAGVTQSPTHLIKTRGQQVTLRCSPKSGHDTVSWYQQALGQGPQFIFQYYEEEERQRGNFPDRFSGHQFPNYSSELNVNALLLGDSALYLCASSRDPPYEQYFGPGTRLTVT.

A word on this clone: The identical CDR3 is also encoded by other nucleotide sequences in the sample. V gene TRBV6-5 combines with J gene TRBJ1-1, with a tentative D call TRBD1 (5 bases). The CDR3 has 14 amino acids. The V gene lost 0 bases and the J gene lost 5 bases, with 10 bases spanning the gap. Per the germline V gene, CDR1 is MNHEY and CDR2 is SVGAGI. The CDR3 region has the DNA TGTGCCAGCAGTTACTCAGGCCGGGGGACTGAAGCTTTCTTT. Its protein product is CASSYSGRGTEAFF.

The chain carries TRBV5-1 and TRBJ2-1, with D uncertain. V was pared by 0 bases and J by 9 bases, with 4 bases between. CDR1 and CDR2 (germline): SGHRS, YFSETQ. The CDR3 has 11 residues. CDR3 sequence: CASSLGAEQFF. CDR3 DNA sequence: TGCGCCAGCAGCTTGGGGGCTGAGCAGTTCTTC.

This clone has more than one count but fewer than ten. The CDR3 sequence is CASRAGTGKNSPLHF. CDR3 sequence (DNA): TGTGCCAGCAGAGCCGGGACAGGGAAAAATTCACCCCTCCACTTT. V is TRBV2 and J is TRBJ1-6; 9 bases line up with TRBD1. CDR1 and CDR2 (germline): SNHLY, FYNNEI. This CDR3 spans 15 amino acids. The junction had 7 bases not matched to a gene; V was cut back by 6 bases and J by 7 bases. The variable domain in full, completed from reference TRBV2 and TRBJ1-6, reads EPEVTQTPSHQVTQMGQEVILRCVPISNHLYFYWYRQILGQKVEFLVSFYNNEISEKSEIFDDQFSVERPDGSNFTLKIRSTKLEDSAMYFCASRAGTGKNSPLHFGNGTRLTVT.

The J gene is TRBJ2-3, the V gene TRBV7-9, with D unclear. CDR1 is SEHNR, CDR2 FQNEAQ, per germline (reference sequence). The CDR3 consists of 15 residues. Trimming left V 6 bases short and J 0 bases short, with 13 bases between. CDR3 sequence (DNA): TGTGCCAGCAGTTCTGGATTGGTCAGCACAGATACGCAGTATTTT. This codes for CASSSGLVSTDTQYF. Using reference TRBV7-9 and TRBJ2-3 for the parts outside the CDR3, the full variable domain is DTGVSQNPRHKITKRGQNVTFRCDPISEHNRLYWYRQTLGQGPEFLTYFQNEAQLEKSRLLSDRFSAERPKGSFSTLEIQRTEQGDSAMYLCASSSGLVSTDTQYFGPGTRLTVL.

V usage is TRBV29-1 and J usage is TRBJ2-1; a possible D gene is TRBD2 (6 bases). This CDR3 comprises 17 residues. Trimming took 6 bases from V and 4 from J, leaving 25 bases between them. Per the germline V gene, CDR1 is SQVTM and CDR2 is ANQGSEA. CDR3 residues: CSVWGELGFPAYNEQFF. CDR3 coding DNA: TGCAGCGTATGGGGGGAGTTAGGGTTCCCGGCTTACAATGAGCAGTTCTTC.

The rearrangement uses TRBV18 and TRBJ1-4, with 7 bases fitting TRBD1. CDR3 length: 14 residues. J lost 7 bases, V lost 0 bases, and 2 bases had no gene match. CDR1 KGHSH and CDR2 LQKENI come from the germline V gene. CDR3 nucleotide sequence: TGTGCCAGCTCACCACCGGGACAGCCTGAAAAACTGTTTTTT. Its translation: CASSPPGQPEKLFF.

The chain has TRBV6-5 and TRBJ1-5; D perhaps matches TRBD1 (5 bases). CDR1 and CDR2 from the germline V gene are MNHEY and SVGAGI. The CDR3 is 14 residues long. V was shortened by 10 bases and J by 4 bases, with 17 bases between the two germline ends. This chain's CDR3 is CATGLRAENQPQHF. CDR3 DNA: TGTGCCACGGGACTACGGGCCGAAAATCAGCCCCAGCATTTT.